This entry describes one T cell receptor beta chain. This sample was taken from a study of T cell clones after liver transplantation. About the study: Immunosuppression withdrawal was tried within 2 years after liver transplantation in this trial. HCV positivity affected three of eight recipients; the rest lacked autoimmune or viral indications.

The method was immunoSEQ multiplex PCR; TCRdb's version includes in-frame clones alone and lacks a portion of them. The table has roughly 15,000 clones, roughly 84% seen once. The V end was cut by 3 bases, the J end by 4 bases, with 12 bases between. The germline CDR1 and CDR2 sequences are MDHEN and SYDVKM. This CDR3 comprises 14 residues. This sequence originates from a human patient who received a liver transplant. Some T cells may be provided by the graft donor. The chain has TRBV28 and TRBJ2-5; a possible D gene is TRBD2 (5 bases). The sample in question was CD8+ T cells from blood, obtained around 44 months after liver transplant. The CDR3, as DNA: TGTGCCAGCAGTTTCCTGGCCGAGGGAGAGACCCAGTACTTC. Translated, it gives CASSFLAEGETQYF.